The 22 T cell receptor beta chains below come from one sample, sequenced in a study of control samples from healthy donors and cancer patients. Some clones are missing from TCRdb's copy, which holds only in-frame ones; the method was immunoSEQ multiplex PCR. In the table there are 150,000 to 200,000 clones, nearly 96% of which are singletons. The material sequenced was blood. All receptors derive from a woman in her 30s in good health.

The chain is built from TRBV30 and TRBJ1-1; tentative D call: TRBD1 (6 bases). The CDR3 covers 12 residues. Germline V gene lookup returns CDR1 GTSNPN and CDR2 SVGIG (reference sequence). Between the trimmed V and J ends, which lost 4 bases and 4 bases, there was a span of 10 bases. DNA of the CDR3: TGTGCCTGGACCACAGGGATCACTGAAGCTTTCTTT. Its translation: CAWTTGITEAFF.

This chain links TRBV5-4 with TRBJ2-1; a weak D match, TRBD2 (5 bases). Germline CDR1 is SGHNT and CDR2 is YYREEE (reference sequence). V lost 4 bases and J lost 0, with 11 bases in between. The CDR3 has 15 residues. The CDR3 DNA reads TGTGCCAGCAGCCGGACTGGAAACTCCTACAATGAGCAGTTCTTC. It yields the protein CASSRTGNSYNEQFF.

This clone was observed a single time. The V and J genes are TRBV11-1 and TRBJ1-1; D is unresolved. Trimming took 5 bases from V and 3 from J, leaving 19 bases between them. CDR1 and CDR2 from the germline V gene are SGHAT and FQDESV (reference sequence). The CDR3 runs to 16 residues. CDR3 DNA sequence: TGTGCCAGCAGCCACTACGCAACAAGAATGGACACTGAAGCTTTCTTT. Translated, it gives CASSHYATRMDTEAFF.

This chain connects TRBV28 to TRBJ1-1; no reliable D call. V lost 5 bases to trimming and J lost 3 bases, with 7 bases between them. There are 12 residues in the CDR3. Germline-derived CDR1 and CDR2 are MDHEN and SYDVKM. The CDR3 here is CASSLMYTEAFF. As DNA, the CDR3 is TGTGCCAGCAGTCTCATGTACACTGAAGCTTTCTTT.

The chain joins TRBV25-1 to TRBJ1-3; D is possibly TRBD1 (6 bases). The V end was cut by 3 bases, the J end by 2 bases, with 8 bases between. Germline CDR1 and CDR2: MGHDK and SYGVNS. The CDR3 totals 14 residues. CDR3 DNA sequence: TGTGCCAGCAGTGAGGCAGGGGCTGGAAACACCATATATTTT. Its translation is CASSEAGAGNTIYF.

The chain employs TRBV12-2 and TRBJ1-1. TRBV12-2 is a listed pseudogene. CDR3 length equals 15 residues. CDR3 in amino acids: CASRSVRGPNTEAFF. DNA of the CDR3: TGTGCAAGTCGCTCAGTTCGGGGGCCAAACACTGAAGCTTTCTTT.

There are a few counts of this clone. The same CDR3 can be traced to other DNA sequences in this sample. The CDR3 DNA reads as TGTGCCAGCAGTTTAGTGGGCAATCAGCCCCAGCATTTT. Its protein product is CASSLVGNQPQHF. This chain joins TRBV27 and TRBJ1-5; D is unclear. The CDR3 is 13 amino acids. V was pared by 2 bases and J by 2 bases, with 4 bases between. In germline, CDR1 is MNHEY, CDR2 SMNVEV (reference sequence).

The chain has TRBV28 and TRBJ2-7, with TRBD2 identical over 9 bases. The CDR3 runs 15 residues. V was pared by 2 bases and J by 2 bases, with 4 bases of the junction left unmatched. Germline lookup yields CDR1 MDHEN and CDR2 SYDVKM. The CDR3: CASSLPGGRAYEQYF. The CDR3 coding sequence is TGTGCCAGCAGTTTACCGGGCGGGAGGGCCTACGAGCAGTACTTC.

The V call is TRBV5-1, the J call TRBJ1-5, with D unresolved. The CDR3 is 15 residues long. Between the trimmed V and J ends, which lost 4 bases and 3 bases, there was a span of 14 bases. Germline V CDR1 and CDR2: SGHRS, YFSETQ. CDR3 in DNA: TGCGCCAGCAGCGAAGGGAACAGCTACAATCAGCCCCAGCATTTT. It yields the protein CASSEGNSYNQPQHF.

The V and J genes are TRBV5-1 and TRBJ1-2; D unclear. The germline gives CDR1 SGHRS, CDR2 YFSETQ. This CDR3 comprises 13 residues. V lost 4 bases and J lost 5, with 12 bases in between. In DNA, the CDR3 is TGCGCCAGCAGCATATCGGAAAGTTATGGCTACACCTTC. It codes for CASSISESYGYTF.

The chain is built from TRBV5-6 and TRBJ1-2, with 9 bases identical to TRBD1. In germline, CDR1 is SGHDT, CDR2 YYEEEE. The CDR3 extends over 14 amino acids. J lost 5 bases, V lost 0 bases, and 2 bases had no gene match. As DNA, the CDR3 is TGTGCCAGCAGCTTGGGGGACAGGGAATATGGCTACACCTTC. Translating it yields CASSLGDREYGYTF. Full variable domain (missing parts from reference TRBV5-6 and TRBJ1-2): DAGVTQSPTHLIKTRGQQVTLRCSPKSGHDTVSWYQQALGQGPQFIFQYYEEEERQRGNFPDRFSGHQFPNYSSELNVNALLLGDSALYLCASSLGDREYGYTFGSGTRLTVV.

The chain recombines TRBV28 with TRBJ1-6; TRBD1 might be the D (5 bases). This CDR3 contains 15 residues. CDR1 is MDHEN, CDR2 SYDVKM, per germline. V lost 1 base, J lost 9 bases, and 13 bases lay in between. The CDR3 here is CASSLLGVFSSPLHF. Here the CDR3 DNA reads TGTGCCAGCAGTTTATTAGGGGTTTTTAGTTCACCCCTCCACTTT.

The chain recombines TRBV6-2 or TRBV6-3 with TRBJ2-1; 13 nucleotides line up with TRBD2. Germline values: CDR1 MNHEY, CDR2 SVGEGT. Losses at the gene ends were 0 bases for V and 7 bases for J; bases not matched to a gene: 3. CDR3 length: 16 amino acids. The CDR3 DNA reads TGTGCCAGCAGTTACTCAGGACTAGCGGGAGCGAATGAGCAGTTCTTC. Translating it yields CASSYSGLAGANEQFF.

CDR3 in amino acids: CASRVPPGNRGDGANVLTF. The CDR3 DNA reads as TGTGCCAGTAGGGTCCCCCCGGGCAATCGCGGAGATGGGGCCAACGTCCTGACTTTC. This chain joins TRBV19 and TRBJ2-6; D call uncertain. Germline CDR1 is LNHDA and CDR2 is SQIVND (reference sequence). V was shortened by 6 bases and J by 3 bases, with 24 bases between the two germline ends. This CDR3 spans 19 amino acids.

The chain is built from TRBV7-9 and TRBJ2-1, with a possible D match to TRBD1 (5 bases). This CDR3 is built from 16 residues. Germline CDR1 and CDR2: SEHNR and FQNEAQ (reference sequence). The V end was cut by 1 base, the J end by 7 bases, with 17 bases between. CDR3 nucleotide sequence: TGTGCCAGCAGCTTAGAAGGACGCAGGGTTTGGAATGAGCAGTTCTTC. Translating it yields CASSLEGRRVWNEQFF.

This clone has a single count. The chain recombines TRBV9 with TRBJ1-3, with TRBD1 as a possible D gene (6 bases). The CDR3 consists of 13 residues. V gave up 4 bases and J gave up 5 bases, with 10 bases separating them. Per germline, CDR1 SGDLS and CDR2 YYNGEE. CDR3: CASSRGGRNTIYF. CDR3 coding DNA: TGTGCCAGCAGCCGTGGGGGGCGAAACACCATATATTTT.

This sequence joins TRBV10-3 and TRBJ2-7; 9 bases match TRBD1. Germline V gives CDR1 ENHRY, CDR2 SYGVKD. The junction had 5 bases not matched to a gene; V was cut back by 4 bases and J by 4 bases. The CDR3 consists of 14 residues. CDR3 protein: CAISGGTGMYEQYF. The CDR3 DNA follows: TGTGCCATCAGTGGAGGGACAGGGATGTACGAGCAGTACTTC.

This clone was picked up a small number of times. Here the CDR3 DNA reads TGTGCCAGCAGTTTTACAGGGGCCAGCTCCTACGAGCAGTACTTC. Amino acids: CASSFTGASSYEQYF. The V gene is TRBV6-2 or TRBV6-3, the J gene TRBJ2-7; 7 bases fit TRBD1. V lost 4 bases, J lost 0 bases, and 6 bases stayed unmatched. Germline V lookup: CDR1 MNHEY, CDR2 SVGEGT. This CDR3 contains 15 residues.

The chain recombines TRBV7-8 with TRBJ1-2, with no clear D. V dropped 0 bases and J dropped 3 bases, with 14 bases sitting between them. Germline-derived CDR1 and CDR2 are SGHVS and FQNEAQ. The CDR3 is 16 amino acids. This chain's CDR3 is CASSLAGSDLHYGYTF. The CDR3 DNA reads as TGTGCCAGCAGCTTAGCAGGGTCAGATCTTCACTATGGCTACACCTTC.

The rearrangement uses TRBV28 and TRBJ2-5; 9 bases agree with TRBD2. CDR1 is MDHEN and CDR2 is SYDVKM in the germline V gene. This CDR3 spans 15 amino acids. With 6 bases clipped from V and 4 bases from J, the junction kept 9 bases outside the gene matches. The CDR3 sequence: CASRARAGGRETQYF. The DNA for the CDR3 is TGTGCCAGCAGGGCGCGGGCGGGGGGGCGAGAGACCCAGTACTTC.

As DNA, the CDR3 is TGTGCCAGCAGTTACCCCCGGTGGGGGGTAACCTTC. Translated: CASSYPRWGVTF. The V gene is TRBV6-2 or TRBV6-3, the J gene TRBJ1-2; TRBD1 is a possible D gene (5 bases). The CDR3 length is 12 residues. CDR1 and CDR2 (germline): MNHEY, SVGEGT. V gave up 2 bases and J gave up 14 bases, with 15 bases separating them.

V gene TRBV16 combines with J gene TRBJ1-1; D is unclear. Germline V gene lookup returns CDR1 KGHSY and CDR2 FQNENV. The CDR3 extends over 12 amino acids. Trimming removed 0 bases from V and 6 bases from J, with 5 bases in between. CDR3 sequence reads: CASSQSFAEAFF. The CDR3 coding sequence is TGTGCCAGCAGCCAATCCTTCGCTGAAGCTTTCTTT.